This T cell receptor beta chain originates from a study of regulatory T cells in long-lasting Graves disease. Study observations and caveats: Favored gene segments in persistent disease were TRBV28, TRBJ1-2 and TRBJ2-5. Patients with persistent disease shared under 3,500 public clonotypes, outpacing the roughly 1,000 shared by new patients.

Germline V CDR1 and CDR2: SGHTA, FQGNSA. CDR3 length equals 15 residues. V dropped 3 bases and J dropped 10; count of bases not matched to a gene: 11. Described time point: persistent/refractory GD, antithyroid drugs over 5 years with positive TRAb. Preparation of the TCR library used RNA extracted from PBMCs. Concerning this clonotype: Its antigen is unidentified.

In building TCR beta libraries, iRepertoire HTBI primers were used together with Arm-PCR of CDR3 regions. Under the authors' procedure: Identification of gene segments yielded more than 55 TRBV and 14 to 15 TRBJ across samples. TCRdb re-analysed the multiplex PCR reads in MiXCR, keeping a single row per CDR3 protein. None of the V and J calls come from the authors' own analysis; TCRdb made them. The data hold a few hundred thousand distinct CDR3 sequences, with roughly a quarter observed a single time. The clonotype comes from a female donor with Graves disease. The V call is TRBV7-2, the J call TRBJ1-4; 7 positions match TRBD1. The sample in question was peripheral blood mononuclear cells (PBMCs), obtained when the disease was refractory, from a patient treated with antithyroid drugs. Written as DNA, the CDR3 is TGTGCCAGCAGCTTTAGCAGGGGGACATCGTCAAAACTGTTTTTT. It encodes CASSFSRGTSSKLFF. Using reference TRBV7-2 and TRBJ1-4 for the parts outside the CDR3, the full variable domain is GAGVSQSPSNKVTEKGKDVELRCDPISGHTALYWYRQSLGQGLEFLIYFQGNSAPDKSGLPSDRFSAERTGGSVSTLTIQRTQQEDSAVYLCASSFSRGTSSKLFFGSGTQLSVL.